This TCR beta chain was sequenced in a study of blood T cell repertoires in COVID-19. Across the whole study: Samples came from the United States, Italy and Spain, spanning acute and convalescent COVID-19. The cDNA or gDNA used as material had been derived from T cells, B-cell-depleted T cells, or PBMCs.

Per the original methods: Reference gene primer amplification gave nucleated cell count estimates. Sequencing was performed with immunoSEQ multiplex PCR; in TCRdb, only in-frame clones are kept and a portion is missing. V and J calls and clone size follow that table, whereas D and trimming were derived from the DNA. This sample carries 65,000 to 85,000 clones, roughly 84% of them seen once, and the ten largest clones take about a tenth. The source is a woman aged 18-35 years with acute or convalescent COVID-19. The sequenced sample was peripheral blood.

CDR3 DNA sequence: TGTGCCAGCAGCTTAGAACCCCCGGGGGGCCGTCGAACTGAGCAGTTCTTC. Amino acid sequence: CASSLEPPGGRRTEQFF. J is TRBJ2-1 and V is TRBV7-8, with D possibly matching TRBD2 (7 bases). V was trimmed by 1 base and J by 9 bases, leaving 22 bases between them. This CDR3 is 17 amino acids long. CDR1 is SGHVS, CDR2 FQNEAQ, per germline.